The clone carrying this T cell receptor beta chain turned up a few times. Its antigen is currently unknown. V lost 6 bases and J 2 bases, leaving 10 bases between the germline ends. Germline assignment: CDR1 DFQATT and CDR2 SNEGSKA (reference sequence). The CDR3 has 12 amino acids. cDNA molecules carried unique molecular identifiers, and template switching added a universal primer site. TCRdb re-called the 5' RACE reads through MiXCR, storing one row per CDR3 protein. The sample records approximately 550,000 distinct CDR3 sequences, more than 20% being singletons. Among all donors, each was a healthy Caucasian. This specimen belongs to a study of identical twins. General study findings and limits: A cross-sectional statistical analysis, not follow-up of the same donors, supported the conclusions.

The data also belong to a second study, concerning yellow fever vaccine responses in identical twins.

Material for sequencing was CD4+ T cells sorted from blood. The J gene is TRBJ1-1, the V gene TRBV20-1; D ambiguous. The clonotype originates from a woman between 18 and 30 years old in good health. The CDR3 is CSARQVNTEAFF. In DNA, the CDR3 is TGCAGTGCGAGACAAGTCAACACTGAAGCTTTCTTT.